Each of the 25 T cell receptor beta chains below was sequenced from the same sample in a study of T cell changes during pregnancy in multiple sclerosis. The repertoire was sequenced with immunoSEQ multiplex PCR; TCRdb's copy has only in-frame clones and lacks some. The sample contains 70,000 to 90,000 clones, 85% to 95% of which appear only once. The sample here was peripheral blood, taken in the first trimester of pregnancy. These TCRs come from a female donor with multiple sclerosis, enrolled in a pregnancy study.

The V and J genes are TRBV5-1 and TRBJ2-1, with 10 bases lining up with TRBD2. CDR1 is SGHRS and CDR2 is YFSETQ in the germline V gene. The CDR3 is 14 residues long. Trimming took 8 bases from V and 4 from J; bases not matched to a gene: 6. CDR3 sequence: CASASGGQYNEQFF. The CDR3 DNA is TGCGCCAGTGCTAGCGGGGGCCAATACAATGAGCAGTTCTTC.

The CDR3 spells CASSTSNRLNTEAFF. In nucleotides, the CDR3 is TGTGCCAGCAGCACATCGAACAGGTTGAACACTGAAGCTTTCTTT. The chain carries TRBV9 and TRBJ1-1; possible D gene TRBD1, 5 bases. V lost 4 bases to trimming and J lost 0 bases, with 13 bases between them. Germline CDR1 and CDR2: SGDLS and YYNGEE. The CDR3 loop spans 15 amino acids.

This clone showed up just a few times. This rearrangement joins TRBV2 to TRBJ1-2; D ambiguous. Deletions cut 10 bases from V and 8 bases from J, with 14 bases between. Germline V gene lookup returns CDR1 SNHLY and CDR2 FYNNEI. The CDR3 contains 11 residues. In DNA, the CDR3 is TGTGCCATCACGGTTTTGCGGGGCTACACCTTC. This gives the protein CAITVLRGYTF.

This clone came up once. The chain recombines TRBV28 with TRBJ1-2, with 7 bases fitting TRBD1. The CDR3 extends over 13 amino acids. Germline assignment: CDR1 MDHEN and CDR2 SYDVKM. V was pared by 6 bases and J by 4 bases, with 5 bases of the junction left unmatched. CDR3 nucleotides: TGTGCCAGCAGGACAGGGATGGGCTATGGCTACACCTTC. It codes for CASRTGMGYGYTF.

The rearrangement links TRBV27 to TRBJ1-1, with D maybe TRBD1 (5 bases). The length of the CDR3 is 15 residues. With 5 bases removed from V and 1 base from J, the gap between germline ends came to 14 bases. Germline CDR1 reads MNHEY; CDR2 reads SMNVEV (reference sequence). CDR3 sequence reads: CASSPTGVGNTEAFF. CDR3 DNA: TGTGCCAGCAGTCCGACGGGGGTAGGGAACACTGAAGCTTTCTTT.

This chain joins TRBV21-1 and TRBJ2-1; TRBD2 is the table's D call, not checked against the DNA. TRBV21-1 is classified as a pseudogene. This CDR3 has 14 residues. The CDR3 protein is CASIGTSGYNEQFF. The CDR3 region has the DNA TGTGCCAGCATCGGGACTAGCGGGTACAATGAGCAGTTCTTC.

The rearrangement joins TRBV28 to TRBJ2-1; D not certain. CDR3 length: 15 amino acids. Germline V gene data show CDR1 as MDHEN and CDR2 as SYDVKM. V was cut by 5 bases and J by 2 bases, with 13 bases left in between. Written as DNA, the CDR3 is TGTGCCAGCAGTCCGCCCGGAGCTGCCTACAATGAGCAGTTCTTC. Protein sequence: CASSPPGAAYNEQFF. The full variable domain, rest sourced from reference TRBV28 and TRBJ2-1, is DVKVTQSSRYLVKRTGEKVFLECVQDMDHENMFWYRQDPGLGLRLIYFSYDVKMKEKGDIPEGYSVSREKKERFSLILESASTNQTSMYLCASSPPGAAYNEQFFGPGTRLTVL.

J is TRBJ1-1 and V is TRBV4-3; tentative D call: TRBD1 (5 bases). The CDR3 extends over 17 amino acids. Germline values: CDR1 LGHNA, CDR2 YSLEER. Trimming shortened V by 0 bases and J by 1 base, and 15 bases separated the two germline ends. The CDR3: CASSQDRVSGGNTEAFF. The CDR3 DNA follows: TGCGCCAGCAGCCAAGATCGGGTGAGCGGGGGGAACACTGAAGCTTTCTTT.

V usage is TRBV7-2 and J usage is TRBJ2-2; 11 bases fit TRBD2. J lost 5 bases, V lost 11 bases, and 7 bases had no gene match. The germline gives CDR1 SGHTA, CDR2 FQGNSA. This CDR3 has 14 residues. The CDR3 sequence is CAGNSGGETGELFF. The CDR3 DNA reads as TGTGCCGGGAATAGCGGGGGGGAGACCGGGGAGCTGTTTTTT.

V usage is TRBV6-1 and J usage is TRBJ1-2, with D possibly TRBD1 on 6 matching bases. The CDR3 is 13 amino acids. Germline CDR1 and CDR2: MNHNS and SASEGT. V lost 4 bases and J 4 bases, leaving 10 bases between the germline ends. In DNA, the CDR3 is TGTGCCAGCAGTGCCAGGGGTATCTATGGCTACACCTTC. Translated: CASSARGIYGYTF.

The chain carries TRBV5-1 and TRBJ1-3; tentative D call: TRBD1 (5 bases). Trimming took 0 bases from V and 0 from J, leaving 7 bases between them. Germline values: CDR1 SGHRS, CDR2 YFSETQ. There are 15 residues in the CDR3. This CDR3 reads CASSLDGHSGNTIYF. For the CDR3, the DNA is TGCGCCAGCAGCTTGGACGGACACTCTGGAAACACCATATATTTT.

This clone was seen a single time. The chain combines TRBV27 with TRBJ2-1, with 7 bases that match TRBD1. CDR3 length: 16 amino acids. Germline CDR1 and CDR2: MNHEY and SMNVEV (reference sequence). V lost 2 bases and J lost 2; bases outside the gene matches: 6. CDR3 protein: CASSLRGQGPYNEQFF. The CDR3 bases are TGTGCCAGCAGTTTAAGGGGGCAGGGCCCCTACAATGAGCAGTTCTTC.

The CDR3 DNA reads as TGTGCCAGCAGTTTGGGTCAGGGCCGCTCCTACGAGCAGTACTTC. It codes for CASSLGQGRSYEQYF. The chain employs TRBV27 and TRBJ2-7; TRBD1 is a possible D gene (5 bases). This CDR3 has 15 residues. Looked up from germline, CDR1 is MNHEY and CDR2 is SMNVEV (reference sequence). With 3 bases removed from V and 0 bases from J, the gap between germline ends came to 12 bases.

This clone was detected only once. The rearrangement links TRBV5-1 to TRBJ2-3, with D uncertain. The length of the CDR3 is 15 residues. V lost 4 bases, J lost 2 bases, and 14 bases lay in between. The germline V gene encodes CDR1 SGHRS and CDR2 YFSETQ. The DNA of the CDR3 is TGCGCCAGCAGCCCCCTGGGCCGCGACACAGATACGCAGTATTTT. It encodes CASSPLGRDTDTQYF.

This chain links TRBV5-1 with TRBJ2-2; TRBD2 matches at 8 bases. There are 16 residues in the CDR3. Germline CDR1 reads SGHRS; CDR2 reads YFSETQ. V was pared by 4 bases and J by 6 bases, with 11 bases of the junction left unmatched. The CDR3 spells CASSPDPGGRAGELFF. The CDR3 region has the DNA TGCGCCAGCAGCCCGGACCCGGGGGGGCGGGCCGGGGAGCTGTTTTTT.

The chain joins TRBV10-2 to TRBJ2-5, with TRBD1 identical over 9 bases. Trimming removed 6 bases from V and 3 bases from J; junction bases left unmatched: 5. The CDR3 has 14 amino acids. CDR1 and CDR2 from the germline V gene are WSHSY and SAAADI. CDR3 nucleotides: TGCGCCAGCAGAGGACAGGGGAAGGAAGAGACCCAGTACTTC. Protein product: CASRGQGKEETQYF.

The J gene is TRBJ2-1, the V gene TRBV2; D gene uncertain. The germline V and J ends were trimmed by 5 bases and 3 bases, with 11 bases remaining between them. Per the germline V gene, CDR1 is SNHLY and CDR2 is FYNNEI. This CDR3 comprises 14 residues. CDR3 DNA sequence: TGTGCCAGCAGTTCCACGAGAAGCTACAATGAGCAGTTCTTC. Its protein is CASSSTRSYNEQFF.

V gene TRBV19 combines with J gene TRBJ2-7; 9 nucleotides line up with TRBD1. Looked up from germline, CDR1 is LNHDA and CDR2 is SQIVND (reference sequence). The CDR3 extends over 16 amino acids. J lost 4 bases, V lost 2 bases, and 9 bases had no gene match. The chain's CDR3 is CASSIQHRGPFYEQYF. The CDR3, as DNA: TGTGCCAGTAGTATACAGCACAGGGGGCCCTTTTACGAGCAGTACTTC.

The chain employs TRBV6-1 and TRBJ2-7; D ambiguous. V was pared by 11 bases and J by 2 bases, with 13 bases between. This CDR3 comprises 12 residues. The germline V gene encodes CDR1 MNHNS and CDR2 SASEGT. This CDR3 is CAGSAGPYEQYF. As DNA, the CDR3 is TGTGCCGGTTCAGCAGGTCCCTACGAGCAGTACTTC.

The chain employs TRBV18 and TRBJ2-6; D is perhaps TRBD1 (6 bases). V shed 6 bases and J shed 2 bases, with 11 bases lying between them. Germline CDR1 and CDR2: KGHSH and LQKENI. The CDR3 runs to 15 residues. DNA of the CDR3: TGTGCCAGCTCTTCGAGGACAGCTGGGGCCAACGTCCTGACTTTC. It encodes CASSSRTAGANVLTF.

The rearrangement uses TRBV6-4 and TRBJ2-3; 7 bases agree with TRBD2. Germline V CDR1 and CDR2: MRHNA, SNTAGT. The CDR3 totals 13 residues. Trimming took 10 bases from V and 3 from J; bases not matched to a gene: 7. CDR3 nucleotide sequence: TGTGCCACCTCGGGAGGTCCGACAGATACGCAGTATTTT. Encoded protein: CATSGGPTDTQYF.

The chain carries TRBV5-4 and TRBJ1-4; D gene unclear. V gave up 0 bases and J gave up 7 bases, with 13 bases separating them. CDR3 length: 15 amino acids. Germline V gene sequence: CDR1 SGHNT, CDR2 YYREEE (reference sequence). CDR3 nucleotides: TGTGCCAGCAGCTTGGACAGTTTTGACGCTGAAAAACTGTTTTTT. Amino acids: CASSLDSFDAEKLFF.

This clone was seen a single time. V gene TRBV30 combines with J gene TRBJ2-7; TRBD2 aligns across 7 bases. The CDR3 is made up of 18 amino acids. The germline CDR1 and CDR2 sequences are GTSNPN and SVGIG (reference sequence). V dropped 1 base and J dropped 2; count of bases not matched to a gene: 17. The CDR3 nucleotides are TGTGCCTGGAGTGCACTACCCCCTCGGACTAGAGGTCCCTACGAGCAGTACTTC. It translates to CAWSALPPRTRGPYEQYF.

The rearrangement links TRBV30 to TRBJ1-5, with 9 bases fitting TRBD1. Germline values: CDR1 GTSNPN, CDR2 SVGIG (reference sequence). This CDR3 region has 16 residues. Trimming at V came to 2 bases and at J to 4 bases, leaving 9 bases not matched to a gene. Written as DNA, the CDR3 is TGTGCCTGGAGTCTCGGGACAGGGCAGAGAAATCAGCCCCAGCATTTT. Encoded protein: CAWSLGTGQRNQPQHF.

This rearrangement joins TRBV5-5 to TRBJ2-7; weak D call: TRBD1 (6 bases). This CDR3 has 13 amino acids. Germline CDR1 SGHKS, CDR2 YYEKEE (reference sequence). The V and J ends lost 2 bases and 6 bases respectively, with 12 bases between them. The CDR3: CASSFSGASEQYF. The DNA for the CDR3 is TGTGCCAGCAGCTTTTCAGGGGCGAGCGAGCAGTACTTC.